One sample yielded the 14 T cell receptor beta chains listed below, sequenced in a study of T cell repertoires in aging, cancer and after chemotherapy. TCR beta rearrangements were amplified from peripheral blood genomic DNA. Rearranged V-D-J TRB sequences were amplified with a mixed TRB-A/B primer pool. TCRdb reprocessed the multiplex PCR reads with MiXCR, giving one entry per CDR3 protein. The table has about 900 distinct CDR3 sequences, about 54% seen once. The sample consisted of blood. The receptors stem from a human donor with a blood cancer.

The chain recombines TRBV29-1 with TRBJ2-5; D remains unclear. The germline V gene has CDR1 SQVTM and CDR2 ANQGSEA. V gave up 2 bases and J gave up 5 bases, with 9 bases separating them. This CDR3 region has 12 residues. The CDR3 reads CSVEKGGETQYF. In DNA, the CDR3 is TGCAGCGTTGAAAAGGGTGGGGAGACCCAGTACTTC. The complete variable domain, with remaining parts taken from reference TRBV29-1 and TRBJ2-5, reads SAVISQKPSRDICQRGTSLTIQCQVDSQVTMMFWYRQQPGQSLTLIATANQGSEATYESGFVIDKFPISRPNLTFSTLTVSNMSPEDSSIYLCSVEKGGETQYFGPGTRLLVL.

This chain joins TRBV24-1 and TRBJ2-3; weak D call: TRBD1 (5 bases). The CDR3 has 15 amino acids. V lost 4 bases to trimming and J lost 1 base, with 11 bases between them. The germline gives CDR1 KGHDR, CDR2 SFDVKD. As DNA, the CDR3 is TGTGCCACCAGTGAAGGGGTATCGGGCACAGATACGCAGTATTTT. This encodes CATSEGVSGTDTQYF.

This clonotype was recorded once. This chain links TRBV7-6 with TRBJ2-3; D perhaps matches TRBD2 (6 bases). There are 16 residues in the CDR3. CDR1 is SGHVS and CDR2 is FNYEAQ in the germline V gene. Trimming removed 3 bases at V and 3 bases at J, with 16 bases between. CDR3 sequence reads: CASSFQGGLGTDTQYF. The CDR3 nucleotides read TGTGCCAGCAGCTTTCAGGGAGGCCTAGGGACAGATACGCAGTATTTT.

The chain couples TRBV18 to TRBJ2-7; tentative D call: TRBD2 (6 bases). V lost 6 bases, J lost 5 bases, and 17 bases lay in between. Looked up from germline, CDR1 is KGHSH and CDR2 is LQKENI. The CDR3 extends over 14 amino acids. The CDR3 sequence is CASSTGPGADEQYF. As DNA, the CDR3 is TGTGCCAGCTCCACCGGTCCGGGAGCCGACGAGCAGTACTTC.

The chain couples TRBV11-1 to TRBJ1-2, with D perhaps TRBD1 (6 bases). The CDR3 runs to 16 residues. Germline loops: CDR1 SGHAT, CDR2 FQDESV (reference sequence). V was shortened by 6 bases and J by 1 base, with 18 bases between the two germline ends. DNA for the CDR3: TGTGCCAGCAGTTGGACAGCCGAGACGGATAACTATGGCTACACCTTC. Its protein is CASSWTAETDNYGYTF.

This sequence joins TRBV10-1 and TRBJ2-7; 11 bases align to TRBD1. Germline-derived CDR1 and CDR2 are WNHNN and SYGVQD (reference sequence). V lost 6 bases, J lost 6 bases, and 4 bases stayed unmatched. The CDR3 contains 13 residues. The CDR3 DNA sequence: TGCGCCAGCAGCCGGACAGGGGGCCGCGAGCAGTACTTC. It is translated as CASSRTGGREQYF.

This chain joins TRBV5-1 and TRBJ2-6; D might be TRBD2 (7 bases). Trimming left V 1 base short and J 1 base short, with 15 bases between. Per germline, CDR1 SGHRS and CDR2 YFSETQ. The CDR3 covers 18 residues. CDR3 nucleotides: TGCGCCAGCAGCTTGTTGGAGGGAGGGGGATCTGGGGCCAACGTCCTGACTTTC. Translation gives CASSLLEGGGSGANVLTF.

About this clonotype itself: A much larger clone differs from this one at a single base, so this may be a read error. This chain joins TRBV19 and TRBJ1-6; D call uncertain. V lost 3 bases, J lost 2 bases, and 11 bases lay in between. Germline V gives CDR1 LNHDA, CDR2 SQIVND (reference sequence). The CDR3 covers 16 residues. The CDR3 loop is CASSMTWYTYNSPLHF. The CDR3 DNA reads TGTGCCAGTAGTATGACGTGGTATACCTATAATTCACCCCTCCACTTT.

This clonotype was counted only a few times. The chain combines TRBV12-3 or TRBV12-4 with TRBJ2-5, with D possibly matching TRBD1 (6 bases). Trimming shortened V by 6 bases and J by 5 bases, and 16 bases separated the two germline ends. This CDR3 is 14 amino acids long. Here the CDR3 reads CASSSRTAAETQYF. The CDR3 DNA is TGTGCCAGCAGCTCCCGGACAGCCGCCGAGACCCAGTACTTC.

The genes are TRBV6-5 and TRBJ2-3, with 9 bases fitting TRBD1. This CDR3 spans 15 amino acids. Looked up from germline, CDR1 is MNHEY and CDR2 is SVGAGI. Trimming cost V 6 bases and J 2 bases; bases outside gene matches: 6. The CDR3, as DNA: TGTGCCAGCAGCCGCGGGACAGGGAACACAGATACGCAGTATTTT. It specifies CASSRGTGNTDTQYF.

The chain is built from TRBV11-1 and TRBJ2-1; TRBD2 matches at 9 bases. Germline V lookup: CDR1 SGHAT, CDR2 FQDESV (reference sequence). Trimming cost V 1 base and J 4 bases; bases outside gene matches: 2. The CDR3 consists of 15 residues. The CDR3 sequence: CASSLGRGGYNEQFF. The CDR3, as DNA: TGTGCCAGCAGCTTAGGGCGGGGGGGTTACAATGAGCAGTTCTTC.

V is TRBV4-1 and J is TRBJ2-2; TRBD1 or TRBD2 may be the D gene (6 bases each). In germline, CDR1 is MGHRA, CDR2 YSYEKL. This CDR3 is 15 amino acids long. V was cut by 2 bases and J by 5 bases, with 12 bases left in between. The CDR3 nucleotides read TGCGCCAGCAGCCAAAGGGGGGCGGGGACCGGGGAGCTGTTTTTT. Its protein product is CASSQRGAGTGELFF.

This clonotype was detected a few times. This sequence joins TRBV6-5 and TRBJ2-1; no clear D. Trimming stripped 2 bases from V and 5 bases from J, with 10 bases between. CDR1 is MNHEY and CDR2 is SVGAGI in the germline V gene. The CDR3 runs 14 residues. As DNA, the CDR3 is TGTGCCAGCAGTTACGGAAGGTCGCACAATGAGCAGTTCTTC. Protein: CASSYGRSHNEQFF.

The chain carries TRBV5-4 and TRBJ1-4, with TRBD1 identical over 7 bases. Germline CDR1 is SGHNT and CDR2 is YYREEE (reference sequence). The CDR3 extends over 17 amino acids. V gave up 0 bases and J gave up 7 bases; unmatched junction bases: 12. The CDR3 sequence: CASSLGGPQGGAEKLFF. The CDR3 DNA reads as TGTGCCAGCAGCTTGGGGGGGCCGCAGGGGGGAGCTGAAAAACTGTTTTTT.